A single sample gave rise to the 22 T cell receptor beta chains below, sequenced in a study of graft-versus-host responses after intestinal transplantation. These receptors' targets are unknown. Method: immunoSEQ multiplex PCR; TCRdb's copy keeps in-frame clones and lacks some. Altogether tens of thousands of clones are present, roughly 91% being singletons, with the ten largest covering approximately 2%. The sample was unstimulated CD8+ T cells sorted from spleen or lymph node cells, taken before intestinal transplant. The receptor set was obtained from a human donor who received an intestinal transplant.

The chain recombines TRBV30 with TRBJ2-5, with D possibly being TRBD2 (5 bases). There are 13 residues in the CDR3. With 3 bases removed from V and 2 bases from J, the gap between germline ends came to 10 bases. Germline CDR1 is GTSNPN and CDR2 is SVGIG (reference sequence). Here the CDR3 reads CAWRGRGQETQYF. DNA of the CDR3: TGTGCCTGGAGGGGCCGGGGTCAAGAGACCCAGTACTTC.

The CDR3 bases are TGTGCCAGCAGTTTATCCCCCGGGACAGACGAGCAGTACTTC. Translation: CASSLSPGTDEQYF. The genes are TRBV27 and TRBJ2-7, with 7 positions matching TRBD1. The CDR3 length is 14 residues. Per the germline V gene, CDR1 is MNHEY and CDR2 is SMNVEV (reference sequence). V dropped 0 bases and J dropped 5; count of bases not matched to a gene: 4.

The J gene is TRBJ1-5, the V gene TRBV19; D unresolved. CDR3 length: 15 amino acids. V was clipped by 5 bases and J by 0 bases, with 11 bases between them. CDR1 and CDR2 (germline): LNHDA, SQIVND (reference sequence). The CDR3 is CASSEYSYSNQPQHF. The CDR3 DNA follows: TGTGCCAGTAGTGAATACAGTTATAGCAATCAGCCCCAGCATTTT.

The chain has TRBV19 and TRBJ1-2, with 7 bases lining up with TRBD1. Germline V gene sequence: CDR1 LNHDA, CDR2 SQIVND (reference sequence). J gave up 4 bases and V 10 bases, and 9 bases lay outside the gene matches. CDR3 length: 13 amino acids. The DNA of the CDR3 is TGTGCCACCGGAACACAGGGGATCTATGGCTACACCTTC. It is translated as CATGTQGIYGYTF.

The CDR3 loop is CSAITPGDSYEQYF. CDR3 DNA sequence: TGCAGCGCTATAACCCCAGGGGACTCCTACGAGCAGTACTTC. V usage is TRBV29-1 and J usage is TRBJ2-7; a weak D match, TRBD1 (6 bases). This CDR3 region has 14 residues. Trimming left V 7 bases short and J 0 bases short, with 16 bases between. Germline CDR1 SQVTM, CDR2 ANQGSEA.

The V and J genes are TRBV5-8 and TRBJ1-5; D perhaps matches TRBD1 (5 bases). V was pared by 1 base and J by 7 bases, with 15 bases between. The CDR3 is 15 amino acids. CDR1 and CDR2 from the germline V gene are SGHTS and YDEGEE. CDR3 DNA: TGTGCCAGCAGCTTGTTTGGGGCTTTCCAACAGCCCCAGCATTTT. Its protein is CASSLFGAFQQPQHF.

The chain recombines TRBV30 with TRBJ1-2; D gene ambiguous. From germline, CDR1 is GTSNPN and CDR2 SVGIG (reference sequence). This CDR3 region has 12 residues. The V end was cut by 0 bases, the J end by 8 bases, with 10 bases between. This chain's CDR3 is CAWSVGSRGYTF. The CDR3 DNA follows: TGTGCCTGGAGTGTTGGGAGCCGGGGCTACACCTTC.

The chain recombines TRBV18 with TRBJ2-7; D is possibly TRBD2 (6 bases). There are 16 residues in the CDR3. V was shortened by 1 base and J by 3 bases, with 16 bases between the two germline ends. The V gene's germline CDR1 is KGHSH and CDR2 LQKENI. This CDR3 is CASSPLTGGVYYEQYF. The CDR3 DNA reads TGTGCCAGCTCACCACTAACGGGCGGGGTTTACTACGAGCAGTACTTC.

The chain employs TRBV2 and TRBJ2-2; 9 bases map to TRBD2. Trimming removed 9 bases from V and 3 bases from J; junction bases left unmatched: 5. The CDR3 runs 14 residues. Germline V lookup: CDR1 SNHLY, CDR2 FYNNEI. The CDR3 DNA sequence: TGTGCCAGTGAGCGGGGGGAGGACACCGGGGAGCTGTTTTTT. It codes for CASERGEDTGELFF.

The chain is built from TRBV7-9 and TRBJ1-3; TRBD1 matches 7 bases. The CDR3 covers 17 residues. The ends lost 4 bases at V and 1 base at J; junction bases unmatched: 10. CDR1 is SEHNR and CDR2 is FQNEAQ in the germline V gene (reference sequence). CDR3 in DNA: TGTGCCAGCAGCTCGCACAGGGGTAGGGAGTCTGGAAACACCATATATTTT. Translation gives CASSSHRGRESGNTIYF. Combining the CDR3 with reference TRBV7-9 and TRBJ1-3 gives the whole variable domain DTGVSQNPRHKITKRGQNVTFRCDPISEHNRLYWYRQTLGQGPEFLTYFQNEAQLEKSRLLSDRFSAERPKGSFSTLEIQRTEQGDSAMYLCASSSHRGRESGNTIYFGEGSWLTVV.

The chain recombines TRBV30 with TRBJ1-1; TRBD1 matches at 11 bases. The CDR3 totals 14 residues. V was clipped by 3 bases and J by 7 bases; unmatched bases: 7. Looked up from germline, CDR1 is GTSNPN and CDR2 is SVGIG (reference sequence). The CDR3 region is CAWRTGQGDVEAFF. The CDR3 DNA reads as TGTGCCTGGAGGACGGGACAGGGGGACGTTGAAGCTTTCTTT.

J is TRBJ2-7 and V is TRBV4-1; D is unclear. CDR1 is MGHRA and CDR2 is YSYEKL in the germline V gene. The CDR3 spans 13 residues. V lost 1 base and J 6 bases, leaving 10 bases between the germline ends. In nucleotides, the CDR3 is TGCGCCAGCAGCCAAGCTTTGGCTTCCGAGCAGTACTTC. It codes for CASSQALASEQYF.

The chain employs TRBV10-3 and TRBJ1-2; 8 bases fit TRBD1. The trim removed 0 bases at V and 7 bases at J, leaving 4 bases unmatched. The CDR3 runs to 14 residues. Germline lookup yields CDR1 ENHRY and CDR2 SYGVKD. The CDR3 sequence: CAISESTTGGGYTF. The CDR3 nucleotides are TGTGCCATCAGTGAGTCGACCACAGGGGGTGGCTACACCTTC.

The chain has TRBV7-7 and TRBJ2-7; 7 nucleotides agree with TRBD2. CDR1 is SSHAT and CDR2 is FNYEAQ in the germline V gene (reference sequence). This CDR3 contains 14 residues. The junction had 7 bases not matched to a gene; V was cut back by 1 base and J by 7 bases. The CDR3 DNA is TGTGCCAGCAGCTTAGTTCCGGGGGAGGGGGAGCAGTACTTC. Protein product: CASSLVPGEGEQYF.

The V call is TRBV7-9, the J call TRBJ2-3; D is unclear. Germline V gene sequence: CDR1 SEHNR, CDR2 FQNEAQ (reference sequence). The CDR3 is 13 amino acids. V dropped 1 base and J dropped 13 bases, with 15 bases sitting between them. In DNA, the CDR3 is TGTGCCAGCAGCTTAGTATCAAATAACGAGGAGTATTTT. As protein: CASSLVSNNEEYF.

The chain combines TRBV2 with TRBJ1-2; D remains ambiguous. V was pared by 3 bases and J by 2 bases, with 7 bases between. CDR1 and CDR2 from the germline V gene are SNHLY and FYNNEI. The CDR3 contains 13 residues. The CDR3 DNA reads TGTGCCAGCAGTGAGGTCAGAAACTATGGCTACACCTTC. Its protein product is CASSEVRNYGYTF.

The CDR3 DNA is TGTGCCAGCACCCAGGGACAGGGAGATGGCTACACCTTC. Translation: CASTQGQGDGYTF. The genes are TRBV6-1 and TRBJ1-2, with 9 positions matching TRBD1. In germline, CDR1 is MNHNS, CDR2 SASEGT. Trimming removed 7 bases from V and 6 bases from J; junction bases left unmatched: 6. This CDR3 has 13 residues.

The genes are TRBV4-3 and TRBJ1-3, with D possibly matching TRBD1 (5 bases). CDR3 length: 16 amino acids. Germline CDR1 LGHNA, CDR2 YSLEER. V lost 0 bases, J lost 3 bases, and 12 bases lay in between. DNA of the CDR3: TGCGCCAGCAGCCAAGAAAGTTCCGGGGGTGGAAACACCATATATTTT. Amino acids: CASSQESSGGGNTIYF.

V gene TRBV18 combines with J gene TRBJ2-1; maybe TRBD1 (5 bases). With 2 bases removed from V and 3 bases from J, the gap between germline ends came to 11 bases. Germline lookup yields CDR1 KGHSH and CDR2 LQKENI. The CDR3 covers 15 residues. The CDR3 reads CASSPSDTVYNEQFF. The CDR3 DNA follows: TGTGCCAGCTCACCATCGGACACCGTCTACAATGAGCAGTTCTTC.

The chain uses TRBV13 and TRBJ2-1; 7 bases map to TRBD1. The V gene end was trimmed by 4 bases and the J gene end by 3 bases; junction bases not matched to a gene: 3. The length of the CDR3 is 14 residues. The germline V gene encodes CDR1 PRHDT and CDR2 FYEKMQ (reference sequence). The CDR3 sequence: CASSSRTGYNEQFF. CDR3 coding DNA: TGTGCCAGCAGCTCTCGGACAGGCTACAATGAGCAGTTCTTC.

A few counts support this clone. The V call is TRBV27, the J call TRBJ2-7; no clear D. The CDR3 runs 14 residues. Germline-derived CDR1 and CDR2 are MNHEY and SMNVEV (reference sequence). Trimming took off 8 bases at V and 2 bases at J, with 16 bases between the two ends. The CDR3 nucleotides read TGTGCCAGCGGCGGAACTGCCTTGACCTACGAGCAGTACTTC. Amino acids: CASGGTALTYEQYF.

The table lists this clone with a count of one. J is TRBJ2-1 and V is TRBV19, with 7 bases matching TRBD2. The V gene's germline CDR1 is LNHDA and CDR2 SQIVND (reference sequence). CDR3 size: 15 residues. V lost 9 bases and J lost 4; bases outside the gene matches: 12. CDR3 in DNA: TGTGCCAGCCGCTTTTCCGGGGGGTTATACAATGAGCAGTTCTTC. Translation: CASRFSGGLYNEQFF.